This T cell receptor beta chain was recovered during a study of shared clonotypes between healthy human individuals (dated by TCRdb to about 2020). Context from the whole study: The cohort included a few men and a couple of women between 18 and 49 years of age. For each donor, CD4 naive and CD4 memory were each run on three plates, CD8 naive on two plates, and CD8 memory on one plate. To estimate repertoire size and how much clonotypes are shared between individuals, the study performed deep sequencing of blood TCR repertoires from five healthy adults. To increase sequencing depth and limit assay-specific biases, TCR repertoire library preparation and sequencing were carried out by different laboratories using diverse techniques. Leukapheresis yielded between about 0.94 and 8.9 billion PBMCs per donor. General conclusions and limits of the study: About 4.5% of naive CD4, roughly 3.5% of naive CD8, roughly 2.4% of memory CD4, and 0.4% of memory CD8 clonotypes were shared across several donors. Based on pairwise subsampling, the degree of clonotype sharing among donors was expected to be affected by sequencing depth. Compared with non-shared clonotypes, the clonotypes found in all four sorted-subset donors had higher generation probabilities. Because the study included only a small number of donors, the genetic and exposure-history diversity represented was limited. Naive subsets generally had larger estimated clonotype richness than memory subsets. Rarefaction of sorted-subset datasets indicated incomplete sequencing despite the large sequencing depth. Sampling was restricted to blood, and TCR repertoires in tissues likely differ from the TCR repertoires found in blood.

The donors were healthy, HIV-negative adults who had no recently reported acute infections or vaccinations. Every donor was a Caucasian adult residing in Nashville, Tennessee, USA. CD4+ T cells were enriched by magnetic negative selection; naive cells were then positively selected on CD45RA, and the negative fraction formed the memory subset. Blood was collected by leukapheresis, and PBMCs were isolated by Ficoll-Histopaque density gradient centrifugation and then cryopreserved in liquid nitrogen vapor phase. Analytical flow cytometry was used to check the purity and quantity of each magnetically sorted T cell population. Genomic DNA was isolated from each sorted fraction and quantified by UV absorbance on a Nanodrop 2000c. On this clone itself: Its antigen target is currently unknown. No much larger clone exists at a distance of one base, and base qualities are not known.

V is trimmed back by 4 bases and J by 2 bases, and the junction contains 2 bases that no gene match accounts for. The germline V gene encodes CDR1 SQVTM and CDR2 ANQGSEA. The CDR3 covers 12 residues, taking in both the cysteine and the phenylalanine. Only the CDR3 part of the read is kept: 36 bases, read in frame from the first base. TCR CDR3 regions were amplified from genomic DNA by multiplex PCR using the deep immunoSEQ assay. Extracted genomic DNA from each cell subset was spread evenly across all wells of several immunoSEQ 96-well plates, with each plate serving as a replicate. For sorted subsets, about 220 ng of genomic DNA, equivalent to some 33,000 T cell genomes, went into each replicate PCR. The purified libraries were quantified using a Qubit 3.0 fluorometer, sized with a Bioanalyzer 2100, and then quantified again using the KAPA Library Quantification kit. A separate single-read 150-cycle Illumina NextSeq 550 flow cell was used to sequence each immunoSEQ 96-well plate. In the authors' own workflow: Because the immunoSEQ output included only junctional sequences and no quality scores, the filtering could not be the same as the filtering used for full-length reads. Sequences were annotated with PyIR, a Python wrapper for IgBLAST v1.9, using IMGT germline references to assign V/J genes and CDR3. Reads were filtered out if the reads had weak V/J assignments (E-value above 1e-6), no CDR3, stop codons, out-of-frame junctions, or ambiguous translated residues. V3J clonotypes were defined as sequences sharing the same inferred V gene, J gene, and CDR3 amino acid sequence. To compute the percentage overlap between repertoires, the number of shared unique clonotypes was divided by the size of the smaller repertoire. Three approaches were used to assess repertoire richness: RTK rarefaction, the Chao1 estimator, and Recon v2.1 estimates of unobserved clonotypes. Generation probabilities for all TCRbeta clonotypes obtained by the gDNA method from a handful of donors were computed using OLGA. TCRdb stores this immuneACCESS table with in-frame sequences only. Part of the clones is absent; in the studies checked, under half of the shortfall reflects unresolved V genes, and no reason is known for the rest. D and trimming were read from the DNA, whereas the V and J calls and clone size are those reported in that table. This sample lists about 2.4 million clones; 90% to 95% were detected once. The ten largest make up about 0.13% of the sample.

The receptor chain draws on TRBV29-1 and TRBJ2-7; 7 nucleotides in the junction match TRBD2. The sequence derives from a man aged 18 to 30 in good health. The sequencing sample was made of naive CD4+ T cells sorted from blood. The cell subset or site label, as the study defines it: CD45RA+ positively selected. The nucleotide sequence reads TGCAGCGTTGGGCGGGGGACCTACGAGCAGTACTTC. This is translated as CSVGRGTYEQYF.